A single TCR beta chain is shown here with its context. The sample comes from a study of blood T cell repertoires in COVID-19. Study overall: The analysed material was cDNA or gDNA that came from T cells, B-cell-depleted T cells, or PBMCs.

TCRdb keeps only in-frame clones here, not all; method: immunoSEQ multiplex PCR. The sample yields roughly 88,000 clones, about 93% seen once. The CDR3 has 14 amino acids. CDR1 and CDR2 from the germline V gene are MNHEY and SVGAGI. The V and J ends lost 4 bases and 6 bases respectively, with 15 bases between them. V is TRBV6-5 and J is TRBJ1-2; the D gene is possibly TRBD1 (5 bases). The receptor was isolated from a woman in her fifties or sixties in a cohort sampled during active COVID-19. Sequenced material: peripheral blood. The CDR3 DNA follows: TGTGCCAGCAGTTCGGTTTTGCAGGGAAATGGCTACACCTTC. Translation gives CASSSVLQGNGYTF.